Following are 30 T cell receptor beta chains from one sample sequenced in a study of blood T cells in healthy people across ages. Through a sample-barcoded 5' primer and a J-beta primer mix, a second PCR was run for about 6 to 11 cycles. TCRdb ran MiXCR on the 5' RACE reads and lists one entry per CDR3 protein. The sample lists over 550,000 distinct CDR3 sequences, 25% to 35% occurring once. The sample was blood. The receptors come from an elderly woman in good health.

This clonotype was detected a few times. CDR3 in DNA: TGCGCCAGCAGCTACGACGGAGCCACCGGGGAGCTGTTTTTT. It encodes CASSYDGATGELFF. The chain is built from TRBV5-1 and TRBJ2-2; D remains ambiguous. CDR1 is SGHRS and CDR2 is YFSETQ in the germline V gene. CDR3 size: 14 residues. Trimming removed 3 bases from V and 4 bases from J, with 10 bases in between. The variable domain in full, with the rest retrieved from reference TRBV5-1 and TRBJ2-2, is KAGVTQTPRYLIKTRGQQVTLSCSPISGHRSVSWYQQTPGQGLQFLFEYFSETQRNKGNFPGRFSGRQFSNSRSEMNVSTLELGDSALYLCASSYDGATGELFFGEGSRLTVL.

Of note for this clonotype: It may be a read error: a sequence one base away is much more abundant. The chain joins TRBV11-1 to TRBJ2-7; D is tentatively TRBD1 or TRBD2 (5 bases each). The CDR3 spans 15 residues. V shed 6 bases and J shed 2 bases, with 17 bases lying between them. Germline V gene lookup returns CDR1 SGHAT and CDR2 FQDESV (reference sequence). CDR3: CASRVRGTAAYEQYF. In DNA form, the CDR3 reads TGTGCCAGCAGAGTGAGGGGCACCGCGGCCTACGAGCAGTACTTC.

In the case of this clonotype: A read error may be the cause here, since a much bigger clone is one base away. The rearrangement uses TRBV28 and TRBJ1-6; 7 bases map to TRBD1. In germline, CDR1 is MDHEN, CDR2 SYDVKM. This CDR3 has 16 amino acids. CDR3 in amino acids: CVSSLFTGEYNSPLHF. CDR3 in DNA: TGTGTCAGCAGTTTATTTACAGGGGAATATAATTCACCCCTCCACTTT. The full variable domain, with the rest looked up from reference TRBV28 and TRBJ1-6, is DVKVTQSSRYLVKRTGEKVFLECVQDMDHENMFWYRQDPGLGLRLIYFSYDVKMKEKGDIPEGYSVSREKKERFSLILESASTNQTSMYLCVSSLFTGEYNSPLHFGNGTRLTVT.

There are a few counts of this clonotype. The CDR3 ends on some other residue instead of the conserved phenylalanine or tryptophan, so this is likely a read error. The V and J genes are TRBV4-3 and TRBJ1-6; D perhaps matches TRBD1 (5 bases). The CDR3 contains 14 residues. Trimming pared 0 bases from V and 9 bases from J, leaving 9 bases between. In germline, CDR1 is LGHNA, CDR2 YSLEER. For the CDR3, the DNA is TGCGCCAGCAGCCAAGAGTCGGGGGGTTCACCCCTCCACTTG. Protein product: CASSQESGGSPLHL.

The chain employs TRBV20-1 and TRBJ2-1; D is ambiguous. The germline V gene encodes CDR1 DFQATT and CDR2 SNEGSKA (reference sequence). V lost 0 bases and J lost 0, with 15 bases in between. This CDR3 is built from 17 residues. DNA of the CDR3: TGCAGTGCTAGAGATGTACTACCCGATAGCTCCTACAATGAGCAGTTCTTC. Translated: CSARDVLPDSSYNEQFF.

This clonotype was observed at least ten times. The CDR3 bases are TGTGCCAGCAGCTCTCTGACTGCAAGCTCCTACAATGAGCAGTTCTTC. This sequence encodes CASSSLTASSYNEQFF. V usage is TRBV5-4 and J usage is TRBJ2-1; no definite D call. The germline V gene has CDR1 SGHNT and CDR2 YYREEE (reference sequence). V lost 3 bases and J lost 0, with 13 bases in between. The CDR3 totals 16 residues.

This clonotype showed up many times. As DNA, the CDR3 is TGCAGTGCTGGGACTAGCGGGGGCTTTACCTACGAGCAGTACTTC. Translation: CSAGTSGGFTYEQYF. The gene calls are TRBV20-1 and TRBJ2-7, with 14 bases that match TRBD2. Germline trimming cut 5 bases from V and 2 bases from J; bases unmatched to any gene: 5. In germline, CDR1 is DFQATT, CDR2 SNEGSKA (reference sequence). There are 15 residues in the CDR3.

The chain uses TRBV6-5 and TRBJ1-3, with a tentative D call TRBD1 (6 bases). Germline values: CDR1 MNHEY, CDR2 SVGAGI. Between the trimmed V and J ends, which lost 8 bases and 8 bases, there was a span of 25 bases. The CDR3 has 16 amino acids. CDR3 in DNA: TGTGCCAGCGCTCCGACTCAGGGGATCGCAGGGGACACCATATATTTT. Translation: CASAPTQGIAGDTIYF.

This clonotype was found many times. The chain employs TRBV28 and TRBJ1-2; 10 bases fit TRBD1. There are 15 residues in the CDR3. Germline-derived CDR1 and CDR2 are MDHEN and SYDVKM. J lost 4 bases, V lost 6 bases, and 8 bases had no gene match. The CDR3 loop reads CASSPRTGGFYGYTF. DNA for the CDR3: TGTGCCAGCAGCCCCAGGACAGGGGGGTTCTATGGCTACACCTTC.

This clonotype has at least ten counts. The gene calls are TRBV6-2 or TRBV6-3 and TRBJ1-5, with no clear D. V lost 6 bases, J lost 4 bases, and 10 bases lay in between. CDR1 and CDR2 (germline): MNHEY, SVGEGT. The CDR3 sequence is 13 residues long. In DNA form, the CDR3 reads TGTGCCAGCAGATCTCCGGGAAATCAGCCCCAGCATTTT. As protein: CASRSPGNQPQHF.

This clonotype has just a few counts. This sequence joins TRBV5-1 and TRBJ1-6; no reliable D call. The CDR3 is 15 amino acids. V was pared by 0 bases and J by 8 bases, with 12 bases between. CDR1 is SGHRS and CDR2 is YFSETQ in the germline V gene. CDR3 region: CASSLGRGRDSPLHF. Written as DNA, the CDR3 is TGCGCCAGCAGCTTGGGGAGAGGGAGAGATTCACCCCTCCACTTT.

The table lists this clonotype with many counts. This rearrangement joins TRBV29-1 to TRBJ1-2, with a possible D match to TRBD1 (5 bases). Trimming took 8 bases from V and 6 from J, leaving 16 bases between them. Germline values: CDR1 SQVTM, CDR2 ANQGSEA. This CDR3 region has 12 residues. The CDR3 region has the DNA TGCAGCTGCCGGCCCGGGACTGATGGCTACACCTTC. It encodes CSCRPGTDGYTF. The whole variable domain, filled in from reference TRBV29-1 and TRBJ1-2, reads SAVISQKPSRDICQRGTSLTIQCQVDSQVTMMFWYRQQPGQSLTLIATANQGSEATYESGFVIDKFPISRPNLTFSTLTVSNMSPEDSSIYLCSCRPGTDGYTFGSGTRLTVV.

This clonotype was detected many times. The chain joins TRBV7-3 to TRBJ2-7, with 10 bases aligning to TRBD1. This CDR3 is built from 15 residues. J gave up 5 bases and V 5 bases, and 9 bases lay outside the gene matches. Looked up from germline, CDR1 is SGHTA and CDR2 is FQGTGA. The CDR3, as DNA: TGTGCCAGCAGCCATCCGGGACAGGGGAAAAACGAGCAGTACTTC. It is translated as CASSHPGQGKNEQYF.

This clonotype was recorded many times. J is TRBJ2-7 and V is TRBV20-1; D not certain. The CDR3 runs to 12 residues. Trimming pared 0 bases from V and 3 bases from J, leaving 6 bases between. CDR1 and CDR2 from the germline V gene are DFQATT and SNEGSKA (reference sequence). The DNA for the CDR3 is TGCAGTGCTAGAGAGGCAAGCTACGAGCAGTACTTC. It translates to CSAREASYEQYF.

This clonotype occurred a few times. The genes are TRBV9 and TRBJ1-1; D ambiguous. V was shortened by 0 bases and J by 1 base, with 10 bases between the two germline ends. CDR1 is SGDLS, CDR2 YYNGEE, per germline. This CDR3 comprises 15 residues. The CDR3 spells CASSVDGQRNTEAFF. In nucleotides, the CDR3 is TGTGCCAGCAGCGTAGATGGGCAGAGGAACACTGAAGCTTTCTTT.

This clonotype was picked up many times. The rearrangement uses TRBV7-9 and TRBJ1-2, with D uncertain. V was shortened by 5 bases and J by 5 bases, with 9 bases between the two germline ends. CDR1 is SEHNR, CDR2 FQNEAQ, per germline (reference sequence). This CDR3 is built from 12 residues. The CDR3 sequence is CASSVGEYGYTF. The DNA for the CDR3 is TGTGCCAGCAGCGTTGGGGAGTATGGCTACACCTTC.

The genes are TRBV18 and TRBJ1-5; 7 bases line up with TRBD1. Germline trimming cut 5 bases from V and 7 bases from J; bases unmatched to any gene: 5. The CDR3 is 13 residues long. Germline CDR1 is KGHSH and CDR2 is LQKENI. The DNA for the CDR3 is TGTGCCAGCTCAACAGGGGTTGGGCAGCCCCAGCATTTT. Translation: CASSTGVGQPQHF.

This clonotype was picked up many times. The rearrangement uses TRBV7-2 and TRBJ1-1, with D hard to call. The CDR3 has 12 amino acids. V shed 1 base and J shed 6 bases, with 6 bases lying between them. Germline lookup yields CDR1 SGHTA and CDR2 FQGNSA. CDR3 amino acids: CASSLVRAEAFF. Here the CDR3 DNA reads TGTGCCAGCAGCTTAGTTAGGGCTGAAGCTTTCTTT.

The chain uses TRBV7-2 and TRBJ2-3, with D tentatively TRBD2 (6 bases). The CDR3 sequence is 15 residues long. Germline CDR1 reads SGHTA; CDR2 reads FQGNSA. Trimming shortened V by 6 bases and J by 0 bases, and 13 bases separated the two germline ends. The CDR3, as DNA: TGTGCCAGCAGAGCCGCTAGCGATAGCACAGATACGCAGTATTTT. Protein product: CASRAASDSTDTQYF.

This clonotype was seen repeatedly, ten times or more. The V call is TRBV5-6, the J call TRBJ1-2; 7 bases are shared with TRBD1. Trimming took 4 bases from V and 7 from J; bases not matched to a gene: 10. Germline values: CDR1 SGHDT, CDR2 YYEEEE. The CDR3 runs to 14 residues. CDR3 loop: CASSRVRQGGGYTF. CDR3 bases: TGTGCCAGCAGCCGGGTTCGACAGGGCGGTGGCTACACCTTC.

This clonotype was observed at least ten times. J is TRBJ2-1 and V is TRBV24-1, with 10 bases that match TRBD2. Germline assignment: CDR1 KGHDR and CDR2 SFDVKD. The length of the CDR3 is 16 residues. With 2 bases clipped from V and 4 bases from J, the junction kept 4 bases outside the gene matches. The CDR3 nucleotides read TGTGCCACCAGTGATTCAACTAGCGGGGAGTACAATGAGCAGTTCTTC. It translates to CATSDSTSGEYNEQFF.

The rearrangement joins TRBV7-2 to TRBJ2-5; a weak D match, TRBD1 (8 bases). The CDR3 is made up of 15 amino acids. The V end was cut by 4 bases, the J end by 4 bases, with 16 bases between. Looked up from germline, CDR1 is SGHTA and CDR2 is FQGNSA. In nucleotides, the CDR3 is TGTGCCAGCAGCTCCGGACAGGGAGGGCCAGAGACCCAGTACTTC. Translating it yields CASSSGQGGPETQYF.

With respect to this clonotype: One junction end does not reproduce the germline sequence, and a read error may be involved. The rearrangement links TRBV5-1 to TRBJ1-6; D unresolved. Germline V CDR1 and CDR2: SGHRS, YFSETQ. CDR3 length: 14 residues. The CDR3 sequence: CASSLPFYDSPLHF. DNA of the CDR3: TGCGCCAGCAGCTTGCCATTCTATGATTCACCCCTCCACTTT.

This clonotype occurred once. The chain has TRBV5-1 and TRBJ2-1; D tentatively reads TRBD1 or TRBD2 (5 bases each). The CDR3 is made up of 15 amino acids. The germline V gene has CDR1 SGHRS and CDR2 YFSETQ. Trimming cost V 3 bases and J 5 bases, with 15 bases left between them. The CDR3 DNA reads TGCGCCAGCAGCTACGGGACCCTGAGGGACAATGAGCAGTTCTTC. Protein: CASSYGTLRDNEQFF.

Notes on this clonotype: An end of the junction does not agree with germline; a read error may underlie this. J is TRBJ2-7 and V is TRBV2; TRBD2 aligns across 7 bases. Germline CDR1 reads SNHLY; CDR2 reads FYNNEI. There are 15 residues in the CDR3. CDR3 nucleotides: TGTACCAGCAGCGAAGGTTCTAGCGGACTCTACGAGCAGTACTTC. Amino acid sequence: CTSSEGSSGLYEQYF.

The sample holds many counts of this clonotype. The V and J genes are TRBV18 and TRBJ2-6, with a tentative D call TRBD1 (5 bases). The CDR3 loop spans 16 amino acids. V dropped 6 bases and J dropped 2 bases, with 14 bases sitting between them. Germline V lookup: CDR1 KGHSH, CDR2 LQKENI. The CDR3 loop is CASSIVQGAGANVLTF. Written as DNA, the CDR3 is TGTGCCAGCTCTATAGTTCAGGGTGCTGGGGCCAACGTCCTGACTTTC.

This clonotype was observed many times. The chain carries TRBV10-3 and TRBJ2-1, with D possibly matching TRBD2 (5 bases). Germline loops: CDR1 ENHRY, CDR2 SYGVKD. Trimming stripped 3 bases from V and 4 bases from J, with 10 bases between. This CDR3 has 14 amino acids. CDR3 DNA sequence: TGTGCCATCAGTGAAAGGCTAGCATACAATGAGCAGTTCTTC. Encoded protein: CAISERLAYNEQFF.

This clonotype turned up a few times. V is TRBV20-1 and J is TRBJ1-6; D is uncertain. The germline V gene has CDR1 DFQATT and CDR2 SNEGSKA (reference sequence). Trimming took off 6 bases at V and 7 bases at J, with 16 bases between the two ends. The CDR3 runs to 14 residues. The chain's CDR3 is CSAPVILGNSPLHF. DNA of the CDR3: TGCAGTGCGCCTGTAATTCTGGGGAATTCACCCCTCCACTTT.

This clonotype was counted only a few times. A read error is possible here, since a much larger clone lies one base away. The chain joins TRBV7-8 to TRBJ2-6; D may be TRBD1 (6 bases). Trimming removed 6 bases at V and 2 bases at J, with 14 bases between. This CDR3 is built from 16 residues. From germline, CDR1 is SGHVS and CDR2 FQNEAQ. CDR3 protein: CASRTGIDPGANVLTF. The CDR3 region has the DNA TGTGCCAGCAGAACAGGGATAGACCCTGGGGCCAACGTCCTGACTTTC.

This clonotype was seen more than once but under ten times. This chain links TRBV5-1 with TRBJ2-3; 10 bases line up with TRBD2. The CDR3 totals 17 residues. The germline V gene encodes CDR1 SGHRS and CDR2 YFSETQ. The V segment lost 4 bases and the J segment 2 bases; nucleotides outside the gene matches: 10. CDR3 region: CASSRAPSGGDTDTQYF. The CDR3 DNA sequence: TGCGCCAGCAGCCGGGCTCCCAGCGGGGGGGACACAGATACGCAGTATTTT.